One and the same sample provided the 29 T cell receptor beta chains below, sequenced in a study of Graves' ophthalmopathy and Graves' hyperthyroidism (dated by TCRdb to between 2018 and 2020). Sequencing took place on an Illumina HiSeq 2000. For repertoire sequencing, TCR beta CDR3 regions were amplified from RNA transcripts. The first round was an RT-PCR using HTBI primers with the Qiagen OneStep RT-PCR kit, and this first round was followed by a second-round multiplex PCR, then size selection and purification. TCRdb reprocessed the public reads (quality trimming at Q25 with fastp, clone calling with MiXCR) and kept in-frame beta chains. Rows are unified per CDR3 protein, each entry keeping the most common DNA and genes. The sample contains approximately 640,000 distinct CDR3 sequences, about two fifths of them found a single time. More than 2.5% of the sample rests with the top ten. Input material: peripheral blood. The source is an adult man with Graves' ophthalmopathy.

The rearrangement joins TRBV7-9 to TRBJ2-7; D remains ambiguous. V shed 1 base and J shed 7 bases, with 11 bases lying between them. The length of the CDR3 is 13 residues. CDR1 and CDR2 (germline): SEHNR, FQNEAQ (reference sequence). CDR3 sequence: CASSLGPPGEQYF. The CDR3 DNA sequence: TGTGCCAGCAGCTTAGGTCCGCCCGGGGAGCAGTACTTC.

The chain recombines TRBV10-3 with TRBJ2-6; no firm D call. CDR3 size: 15 residues. The V gene lost 10 bases and the J gene lost 2 bases, with 15 bases spanning the gap. The germline CDR1 and CDR2 sequences are ENHRY and SYGVKD. The CDR3 loop reads CASSPMYPGANVLTF. DNA for the CDR3: TGTGCCAGCTCACCAATGTACCCTGGGGCCAACGTCCTGACTTTC.

Remarks on this clonotype: This clone may be a read error of a much larger clone one base away. The chain is built from TRBV12-3 or TRBV12-4 and TRBJ1-5; D might be TRBD1 (5 bases). The V end was cut by 4 bases, the J end by 6 bases, with 13 bases between. This CDR3 has 14 residues. CDR3 sequence: CASSSVREGQPQHF. In DNA form, the CDR3 reads TGTGCCAGCAGTTCCGTCAGGGAGGGTCAGCCCCAGCATTTT.

This clonotype was observed at least ten times. The chain joins TRBV12-3 or TRBV12-4 to TRBJ2-7, with no clear D. Between the trimmed V and J ends, which lost 2 bases and 5 bases, there was a span of 7 bases. The CDR3 runs 12 residues. The CDR3 DNA follows: TGTGCCAGCAGTTTATTCCTCGACGAGCAGTACTTC. It codes for CASSLFLDEQYF.

This clonotype was counted at least ten times. This rearrangement joins TRBV20-1 to TRBJ2-7; 8 bases agree with TRBD2. The length of the CDR3 is 14 residues. V lost 5 bases to trimming and J lost 5 bases; unmatched junction nucleotides: 11. Germline lookup yields CDR1 DFQATT and CDR2 SNEGSKA (reference sequence). CDR3 residues: CSAWAGGLGNEQYF. The CDR3 nucleotides read TGCAGTGCTTGGGCGGGGGGACTAGGAAACGAGCAGTACTTC.

This clonotype was picked up many times. The chain employs TRBV9 and TRBJ2-5, with TRBD1 as a possible D gene (5 bases). V lost 1 base, J lost 2 bases, and 9 bases lay in between. The CDR3 covers 14 residues. Germline CDR1 and CDR2: SGDLS and YYNGEE. This chain's CDR3 is CASSVSGIQETQYF. The DNA of the CDR3 is TGTGCCAGCAGCGTATCAGGGATTCAAGAGACCCAGTACTTC.

V gene TRBV20-1 combines with J gene TRBJ1-4; 8 positions agree with TRBD1. Germline CDR1 DFQATT, CDR2 SNEGSKA (reference sequence). The ends lost 6 bases at V and 8 bases at J; junction bases unmatched: 5. The CDR3 has 12 residues. CDR3 sequence: CSATRDREKLFF. In DNA, the CDR3 is TGCAGTGCAACCCGGGACAGGGAAAAACTGTTTTTT.

This clonotype showed up many times. The chain has TRBV24-1 and TRBJ1-1, with D perhaps TRBD1 (5 bases). CDR3 length: 13 residues. Trimming took 8 bases from V and 5 from J, leaving 14 bases between them. Germline values: CDR1 KGHDR, CDR2 SFDVKD. CDR3 protein: CATKEGTETEAFF. The CDR3 DNA sequence: TGTGCCACCAAGGAGGGGACCGAGACTGAAGCTTTCTTT.

This clonotype was observed many times. The V gene is TRBV27, the J gene TRBJ2-5; no reliable D call. The germline V and J ends were trimmed by 4 bases and 5 bases, with 14 bases remaining between them. The CDR3 has 14 residues. Per the germline V gene, CDR1 is MNHEY and CDR2 is SMNVEV (reference sequence). The CDR3 nucleotides read TGTGCCAGCAGTTCGAAAAGGGTGGGGGAGACCCAGTACTTC. Translated: CASSSKRVGETQYF.

This clonotype appeared many times. This chain connects TRBV2 to TRBJ1-1; maybe TRBD1 (6 bases). The CDR3 is 13 amino acids. CDR1 is SNHLY, CDR2 FYNNEI, per germline. Between the trimmed V and J ends, which lost 7 bases and 0 bases, there was a span of 9 bases. The CDR3 loop reads CASMDRLNTEAFF. CDR3 nucleotides: TGTGCCAGCATGGACAGACTGAACACTGAAGCTTTCTTT.

At least ten counts were recorded for this clonotype. The chain carries TRBV5-1 and TRBJ2-7; 7 bases map to TRBD1. Germline V gene data show CDR1 as SGHRS and CDR2 as YFSETQ. This CDR3 comprises 14 residues. The junction had 2 bases not matched to a gene; V was cut back by 0 bases and J by 2 bases. The CDR3, as DNA: TGCGCCAGCAGCTTGGCAGGGGGTGCCTACGAGCAGTACTTC. Amino acid sequence: CASSLAGGAYEQYF.

In this sample, this clonotype turned up many times. This sequence joins TRBV25-1 and TRBJ2-5, with D possibly being TRBD2 (6 bases). V lost 1 base, J lost 5 bases, and 14 bases lay in between. CDR3 length: 15 residues. CDR1 is MGHDK, CDR2 SYGVNS, per germline. CDR3 sequence: CASSEWVGGSETQYF. The CDR3 bases are TGTGCCAGCAGTGAATGGGTCGGGGGTTCGGAGACCCAGTACTTC.

This clonotype occurred many times. The J gene is TRBJ2-2, the V gene TRBV10-2; 7 bases align to TRBD1. The CDR3 runs 13 residues. The J segment lost 7 bases and the V segment lost 6 bases, leaving 5 bases of the junction unmatched. Germline V gene data show CDR1 as WSHSY and CDR2 as SAAADI. CDR3 amino acids: CASREQGYGELFF. The CDR3 nucleotides are TGCGCCAGCAGGGAACAGGGGTACGGGGAGCTGTTTTTT.

This clonotype was counted ten times or more. V usage is TRBV6-6 and J usage is TRBJ1-2, with D uncertain. CDR3 size: 15 residues. V lost 5 bases, J lost 8 bases, and 21 bases lay in between. The V gene's germline CDR1 is MNHNY and CDR2 SVGAGI (reference sequence). CDR3: CASSAQHKGILGYTF. CDR3 sequence (DNA): TGTGCCAGCAGTGCCCAACACAAGGGAATCCTAGGCTACACCTTC.

The chain combines TRBV4-1 with TRBJ2-7; tentative D call: TRBD1 (5 bases). The CDR3 is 13 amino acids. Germline V lookup: CDR1 MGHRA, CDR2 YSYEKL. Trimming shortened V by 0 bases and J by 6 bases, and 9 bases separated the two germline ends. CDR3 sequence reads: CASSQDIQGEQYF. The CDR3 DNA follows: TGCGCCAGCAGCCAAGACATCCAGGGCGAGCAGTACTTC.

V and J are TRBV25-1 and TRBJ2-7; the match to TRBD2 covers 11 bases. Germline loops: CDR1 MGHDK, CDR2 SYGVNS. There are 14 residues in the CDR3. J lost 3 bases, V lost 7 bases, and 5 bases had no gene match. CDR3 loop: CASNQTSGSYEQYF. The CDR3 DNA is TGTGCCAGCAACCAAACTAGCGGGAGCTACGAGCAGTACTTC.

The DNA of the CDR3 is TGCAGCGTTGATGGGCCAGGGGGCAAGTATGGCTACACCTTC. Translating gives CSVDGPGGKYGYTF. The chain links TRBV29-1 to TRBJ1-2; 8 nucleotides agree with TRBD1. Germline V gives CDR1 SQVTM, CDR2 ANQGSEA. V was pared by 3 bases and J by 5 bases, with 8 bases of the junction left unmatched. There are 14 residues in the CDR3.

This clonotype was observed many times. The V and J genes are TRBV7-9 and TRBJ1-2; D is unclear. Trimming removed 1 base at V and 7 bases at J, with 10 bases between. The CDR3 length is 13 residues. Germline values: CDR1 SEHNR, CDR2 FQNEAQ (reference sequence). The CDR3 nucleotides read TGTGCCAGCAGCTTAGACGAGGAGCGTGGCTACACCTTC. This translates into CASSLDEERGYTF. Drawing the rest from reference TRBV7-9 and TRBJ1-2, the complete variable domain is DTGVSQNPRHKITKRGQNVTFRCDPISEHNRLYWYRQTLGQGPEFLTYFQNEAQLEKSRLLSDRFSAERPKGSFSTLEIQRTEQGDSAMYLCASSLDEERGYTFGSGTRLTVV.

For this clonotype: The conserved phenylalanine or tryptophan is not found at the CDR3 terminus, so this likely reflects a read error. It is unclear where the CDR3 begins or ends on the DNA, so no DNA is shown, and the CDR3 is as TCRdb lists it. V usage is TRBV2 and J usage is TRBJ1-5; the DNA was not compared with TRBD1, the D call given in the table. The CDR3 is made up of 13 amino acids, end residues included. The germline V gene encodes CDR1 SNHLY and CDR2 FYNNEI. The CDR3 protein is CATRGPSNQPRPR.

The V gene is TRBV29-1, the J gene TRBJ1-2; D is possibly TRBD1 (6 bases). CDR1 is SQVTM, CDR2 ANQGSEA, per germline. Trimming stripped 8 bases from V and 2 bases from J, with 15 bases between. This CDR3 has 13 residues. CDR3 DNA sequence: TGCAGCTTGAATGGGGGCGCGAACTATGGCTACACCTTC. Protein product: CSLNGGANYGYTF. Complete variable domain (other parts from reference TRBV29-1 and TRBJ1-2): SAVISQKPSRDICQRGTSLTIQCQVDSQVTMMFWYRQQPGQSLTLIATANQGSEATYESGFVIDKFPISRPNLTFSTLTVSNMSPEDSSIYLCSLNGGANYGYTFGSGTRLTVV.

Turning to this clonotype: It may be a read error: a sequence one base away is much more abundant. The missing conserved phenylalanine or tryptophan at the end of this CDR3 makes a read error likely. The V and J genes are TRBV7-2 and TRBJ1-5; D not certain. CDR1 SGHTA and CDR2 FQGNSA come from the germline V gene. The CDR3 sequence is 15 residues long. Deletions cut 2 bases from V and 0 bases from J, with 8 bases between. The CDR3 loop is CASSLPGDSNQPQHS. Written as DNA, the CDR3 is TGTGCCAGCAGCTTACCAGGCGATAGCAATCAGCCCCAGCATTCT.

The V gene is TRBV12-3 or TRBV12-4, the J gene TRBJ2-2; TRBD2 matches 10 bases. V dropped 4 bases and J dropped 1; count of bases not matched to a gene: 12. The CDR3 sequence is 19 residues long. In nucleotides, the CDR3 is TGTGCCAGCAGTTCAGACCTGTTTTGGACTAGCGGGAACACCGGGGAGCTGTTTTTT. Translated, it gives CASSSDLFWTSGNTGELFF.

As regards this clonotype: Since a much larger clone is just one base distant, this may be a read error. J is TRBJ1-1 and V is TRBV11-1; 9 nucleotides match TRBD1. CDR1 SGHAT and CDR2 FQDESV come from the germline V gene (reference sequence). The CDR3 is made up of 13 amino acids. Trimming at V came to 6 bases and at J to 7 bases, leaving 6 bases not matched to a gene. CDR3 region: CASRQGQGGEAFF. In DNA form, the CDR3 reads TGTGCCAGCAGGCAGGGACAGGGAGGTGAAGCTTTCTTT.

For this clonotype: It may be a read error: a sequence one base away is much more abundant. V is TRBV2 and J is TRBJ2-2; 11 nucleotides line up with TRBD2. The CDR3 consists of 17 residues. J was trimmed by 7 bases and V by 5 bases; bases with no gene match: 12. Per the germline V gene, CDR1 is SNHLY and CDR2 is FYNNEI. CDR3: CASSRTGLLAGVGELFF. DNA for the CDR3: TGTGCCAGCAGTCGAACTGGACTACTAGCGGGAGTCGGGGAGCTGTTTTTT.

This clonotype was seen once. With a much larger clone just one base away, this may be a read error. The chain recombines TRBV15 with TRBJ1-4, with 7 bases aligning to TRBD1. CDR1 and CDR2 from the germline V gene are LNHNV and YYDKDF (reference sequence). This CDR3 is 14 amino acids long. V lost 5 bases, J lost 7 bases, and 7 bases stayed unmatched. The CDR3 region has the DNA TGTGCCACCAGCTTAGAGACAGGGTCTGAAAAACTGTTTTTT. Residues: CATSLETGSEKLFF.

Remarks on this clonotype: An end of the junction does not agree with germline; a read error may underlie this. The chain is built from TRBV12-3 or TRBV12-4 and TRBJ1-1; the D gene is possibly TRBD1 (6 bases). The CDR3 is made up of 14 amino acids. The CDR3 DNA reads TGTGCTAGTGGTTTGGCTGGGGGCACAACTGAAGCTTACTTT. The encoded protein is CASGLAGGTTEAYF.

This clonotype was detected ten times or more. The genes are TRBV7-2 and TRBJ2-2; D is ambiguous. Germline values: CDR1 SGHTA, CDR2 FQGNSA. Between the trimmed V and J ends, which lost 5 bases and 7 bases, there was a span of 14 bases. This CDR3 has 14 residues. CDR3 loop: CASSGLRMGGELFF. The CDR3, as DNA: TGTGCCAGCAGCGGCCTGAGGATGGGCGGGGAGCTGTTTTTT.

About this clonotype: The CDR3 ends on some other residue instead of the conserved phenylalanine or tryptophan, so this is likely a read error. This chain joins TRBV6-5 and TRBJ2-5; 9 bases are shared with TRBD2. The ends lost 2 bases at V and 3 bases at J; junction bases unmatched: 4. The CDR3 covers 15 residues. CDR1 MNHEY and CDR2 SVGAGI come from the germline V gene. The CDR3: CASSYTAGGEETQYL. For the CDR3, the DNA is TGTGCCAGCAGTTACACCGCGGGGGGGGAAGAGACCCAGTACCTC.

The chain couples TRBV5-6 to TRBJ1-1, with 8 nucleotides matching TRBD1. CDR3 length: 16 amino acids. With V trimmed by 3 bases and J by 5 bases, 12 bases remained unmatched. Germline values: CDR1 SGHDT, CDR2 YYEEEE. The CDR3 protein is CASSWGQAFKWTEAFF. CDR3 DNA: TGTGCCAGCAGCTGGGGACAGGCATTTAAGTGGACTGAAGCTTTCTTT. The full variable domain, in which reference TRBV5-6 and TRBJ1-1 provide the parts outside the CDR3, is DAGVTQSPTHLIKTRGQQVTLRCSPKSGHDTVSWYQQALGQGPQFIFQYYEEEERQRGNFPDRFSGHQFPNYSSELNVNALLLGDSALYLCASSWGQAFKWTEAFFGQGTRLTVV.